Below are 28 T cell receptor beta chains sequenced from a single sample in a study of shared clonotypes between healthy human individuals. Positive CCR7 selection of CD45RO-negative cells yielded the naive CD8 cells, and terminally differentiated effector memory CD45RA+ cells were excluded. Libraries were prepared by immunoSEQ multiplex PCR; TCRdb keeps only in-frame clonotypes and omits some of them. The table includes some 2.1 million clones, approximately 92% detected once. Sample: naive CD8+ T cells from PBMCs. The receptors shown here come from a man aged 18 to 35 in good health. Some clones in this sample may be carry-over from other donors' samples.

The chain recombines TRBV10-1 with TRBJ2-3; TRBD2 aligns across 8 bases. Germline V gene lookup returns CDR1 WNHNN and CDR2 SYGVQD (reference sequence). The CDR3 extends over 16 amino acids. V lost 0 bases and J lost 3; bases outside the gene matches: 5. The CDR3 DNA follows: TGCGCCAGCAGTGAGTCTAGCGGGATGGGGACAGATACGCAGTATTTT. This translates into CASSESSGMGTDTQYF.

The rearrangement joins TRBV9 to TRBJ2-1; D is unresolved. Germline CDR1 and CDR2: SGDLS and YYNGEE. V lost 4 bases and J 12 bases, leaving 14 bases between the germline ends. This CDR3 is 12 amino acids long. The CDR3 DNA reads TGTGCCAGCAGCCCCCCAGGACCGACGCAGTTCTTC. Amino acids: CASSPPGPTQFF. The full variable domain, rest sourced from reference TRBV9 and TRBJ2-1, is DSGVTQTPKHLITATGQRVTLRCSPRSGDLSVYWYQQSLDQGLQFLIQYYNGEERAKGNILERFSAQQFPDLHSELNLSSLELGDSALYFCASSPPGPTQFFGPGTRLTVL.

Concerning this clone itself: Other nucleotide sequences in the sample specify the same CDR3. V gene TRBV10-3 combines with J gene TRBJ2-7, with no clear D. The V end lost 3 bases, the J end lost 2 bases, and 8 bases lay between the germline ends. The CDR3 totals 13 residues. Germline values: CDR1 ENHRY, CDR2 SYGVKD. The CDR3 region is CAISDLVTYEQYF. DNA of the CDR3: TGTGCCATCAGTGACCTAGTTACCTACGAGCAGTACTTC.

Remarks on this clone: The sample holds other DNA sequences that translate to the same CDR3. The rearrangement links TRBV5-1 to TRBJ1-1, with no clear D. V shed 5 bases and J shed 4 bases, with 9 bases lying between them. The CDR3 totals 12 residues. Per the germline V gene, CDR1 is SGHRS and CDR2 is YFSETQ. CDR3 coding DNA: TGCGCCAGCAGTCCGGGTGGCACTGAAGCTTTCTTT. It codes for CASSPGGTEAFF.

The V and J genes are TRBV4-1 and TRBJ2-1; 7 bases map to TRBD1. The CDR3 sequence is 17 residues long. Germline V gene lookup returns CDR1 MGHRA and CDR2 YSYEKL. V shed 1 base, J shed 6 bases, and the junction held 12 bases outside the gene matches. The CDR3 bases are TGCGCCAGCAGCCAAGGGCCTCCGGGACAGTTCTTCAATGAGCAGTTCTTC. Its protein product is CASSQGPPGQFFNEQFF.

The chain carries TRBV7-9 and TRBJ1-6; no definite D call. Germline lookup yields CDR1 SEHNR and CDR2 FQNEAQ (reference sequence). V was shortened by 6 bases and J by 9 bases, with 21 bases between the two germline ends. The CDR3 has 16 amino acids. The CDR3 nucleotides read TGTGCCAGCAGTGAATCACTTCCCAACCCTAGTTCACCCCTCCACTTT. Protein sequence: CASSESLPNPSSPLHF.

The rearrangement uses TRBV10-3 and TRBJ1-1; 8 bases map to TRBD1. The germline V gene has CDR1 ENHRY and CDR2 SYGVKD. This CDR3 contains 18 residues. The V gene end was trimmed by 3 bases and the J gene end by 0 bases; junction bases not matched to a gene: 12. In DNA form, the CDR3 reads TGTGCCATCAGTGACGCGTCCGTTCCAGGGGGCCTGAACACTGAAGCTTTCTTT. Translated, it gives CAISDASVPGGLNTEAFF.

The rearrangement joins TRBV7-2 to TRBJ2-1; 9 positions match TRBD2. The CDR3 has 14 residues. Germline CDR1 SGHTA, CDR2 FQGNSA. V was pared by 2 bases and J by 9 bases, with 5 bases of the junction left unmatched. CDR3 nucleotide sequence: TGTGCCAGCAGCTTAATAGCGGGAGTACCTGAGCAGTTCTTC. Translated, it gives CASSLIAGVPEQFF.

V usage is TRBV7-6 and J usage is TRBJ1-4; 12 bases align to TRBD1. Looked up from germline, CDR1 is SGHVS and CDR2 is FNYEAQ. Trimming took 2 bases from V and 1 from J; bases not matched to a gene: 14. This CDR3 region has 21 residues. CDR3: CASSLRFAGTGGVKTNEKLFF. The CDR3 DNA reads as TGTGCCAGCAGCTTACGGTTTGCCGGGACAGGGGGCGTAAAAACTAATGAAAAACTGTTTTTT. Together with reference TRBV7-6 and TRBJ1-4, the CDR3 gives the full variable domain: GAGVSQSPRYKVTKRGQDVALRCDPISGHVSLYWYRQALGQGPEFLTYFNYEAQQDKSGLPNDRFSAERPEGSISTLTIQRTEQRDSAMYRCASSLRFAGTGGVKTNEKLFFGSGTQLSVL.

This chain links TRBV27 with TRBJ1-2, with D possibly TRBD1 on 5 matching bases. This CDR3 region has 15 residues. The V end was cut by 2 bases, the J end by 4 bases, with 14 bases between. Per the germline V gene, CDR1 is MNHEY and CDR2 is SMNVEV (reference sequence). The CDR3 sequence is CASSLEGIGAYGYTF. CDR3 sequence (DNA): TGTGCCAGCAGTTTAGAGGGGATCGGAGCCTATGGCTACACCTTC.

This sequence joins TRBV28 and TRBJ1-2; no reliable D call. CDR3 length equals 15 residues. CDR1 and CDR2 (germline): MDHEN, SYDVKM. The V gene lost 5 bases and the J gene lost 4 bases, with 17 bases spanning the gap. The CDR3 sequence is CASSAREPIGYGYTF. In nucleotides, the CDR3 is TGTGCCAGCAGTGCGCGGGAACCCATAGGCTATGGCTACACCTTC.

J is TRBJ1-4 and V is TRBV5-6; D may be TRBD1 (5 bases). Germline V gene sequence: CDR1 SGHDT, CDR2 YYEEEE. The ends were cut back, 6 bases at V and 7 bases at J, with 22 bases in the middle. This CDR3 has 16 residues. CDR3 residues: CASTSPASRVGEKLFF. The CDR3 DNA is TGTGCCAGCACCTCCCCGGCGAGCAGGGTAGGTGAAAAACTGTTTTTT.

The sample holds a few counts of this clone. Other nucleotide sequences in the sample specify the same CDR3. The chain carries TRBV7-9 and TRBJ1-5; D ambiguous. V was shortened by 2 bases and J by 6 bases, with 5 bases between the two germline ends. The germline CDR1 and CDR2 sequences are SEHNR and FQNEAQ (reference sequence). The CDR3 loop spans 12 amino acids. The CDR3 DNA sequence: TGTGCCAGCAGCTTACTTGGTCAGCCCCAGCATTTT. Protein product: CASSLLGQPQHF.

The CDR3 sequence is CASRRGAFEAFF. CDR3 DNA: TGTGCCAGCCGAAGGGGTGCCTTTGAAGCTTTCTTT. V is TRBV28 and J is TRBJ1-1; a weak D match, TRBD1 (5 bases). V was clipped by 8 bases and J by 7 bases, with 14 bases between them. The CDR3 spans 12 residues. The germline gives CDR1 MDHEN, CDR2 SYDVKM.

For this clone: In the same sample, other DNA sequences code for this CDR3. This chain connects TRBV11-2 to TRBJ1-1; D is unclear. Trimming shortened V by 5 bases and J by 3 bases, and 10 bases separated the two germline ends. Per germline, CDR1 SGHAT and CDR2 FQNNGV. The CDR3 is made up of 13 amino acids. The CDR3 coding sequence is TGTGCCAGCAGCCTTGGTGGGGACACTGAAGCTTTCTTT. This codes for CASSLGGDTEAFF.

The J gene is TRBJ1-3, the V gene TRBV10-2; 9 nucleotides match TRBD1. With V trimmed by 4 bases and J by 4 bases, 8 bases remained unmatched. Germline V CDR1 and CDR2: WSHSY, SAAADI. The CDR3 extends over 16 amino acids. CDR3 DNA sequence: TGCGCCAGCAGTGCCCAGGGACAGGGTTACGGAAACACCATATATTTT. Its protein product is CASSAQGQGYGNTIYF.

As concerns this clone: One end of the junction fails to match germline, which may point to a read error. The V gene is TRBV27, the J gene TRBJ2-7, with D perhaps TRBD1 or TRBD2 (5 bases each). The CDR3 spans 15 residues. The germline gives CDR1 MNHEY, CDR2 SMNVEV (reference sequence). The CDR3 coding sequence is TGTGCCAGCAGTATATCTATCGGGGCTAGCTACGAGCAGTACTTC. Encoded protein: CASSISIGASYEQYF.

CDR3 amino acids: CASSEGLAISNEQFF. Here the CDR3 DNA reads TGTGCCAGCAGTGAGGGACTAGCGATCTCCAATGAGCAGTTCTTC. V is TRBV27 and J is TRBJ2-1; 10 bases are a match to TRBD2. V shed 5 bases and J 6 bases; nucleotides not matched to a gene: 7. The length of the CDR3 is 15 residues. Germline CDR1 and CDR2: MNHEY and SMNVEV (reference sequence).

This clone was detected only a few times. This rearrangement joins TRBV28 to TRBJ1-5; TRBD1 aligns across 7 bases. The V and J ends lost 4 bases and 4 bases, in that order; junction bases with no gene match: 4. Per the germline V gene, CDR1 is MDHEN and CDR2 is SYDVKM. This CDR3 comprises 14 residues. CDR3 amino acids: CASSSDRVNQPQHF. The CDR3 DNA sequence: TGTGCCAGCAGTTCCGACAGGGTAAATCAGCCCCAGCATTTT.

CDR3 protein: CASSLKRDGTDTQYF. CDR3 DNA sequence: TGCGCCAGCAGCTTAAAGCGGGACGGCACAGATACGCAGTATTTT. The J gene is TRBJ2-3, the V gene TRBV5-1; TRBD2 matches at 7 bases. The germline CDR1 and CDR2 sequences are SGHRS and YFSETQ. The CDR3 runs to 15 residues. V lost 2 bases to trimming and J lost 1 base; unmatched junction nucleotides: 4.

The rearrangement joins TRBV27 to TRBJ2-2; a weak D match, TRBD1 (5 bases). Germline V gene lookup returns CDR1 MNHEY and CDR2 SMNVEV (reference sequence). This CDR3 comprises 13 residues. V shed 6 bases and J shed 7 bases, with 12 bases lying between them. CDR3 region: CASRHDDSGELFF. The CDR3 bases are TGTGCCAGCAGACACGACGACAGCGGGGAGCTGTTTTTT.

The chain combines TRBV13 with TRBJ2-7; D is undetermined. The V and J ends lost 5 bases and 7 bases respectively, with 15 bases between them. This CDR3 has 13 amino acids. CDR1 PRHDT and CDR2 FYEKMQ come from the germline V gene (reference sequence). Written as DNA, the CDR3 is TGTGCCAGCAGCCCACGTCCCCTTTTGGAGCAGTACTTC. Translating gives CASSPRPLLEQYF.

The chain couples TRBV27 to TRBJ2-7; 8 bases map to TRBD1. This CDR3 spans 16 amino acids. Germline trimming cut 0 bases from V and 0 bases from J; bases unmatched to any gene: 4. Germline V gene data show CDR1 as MNHEY and CDR2 as SMNVEV (reference sequence). The CDR3 reads CASSLSAGQASYEQYF. The CDR3 bases are TGTGCCAGCAGTTTATCGGCGGGACAGGCCTCCTACGAGCAGTACTTC.

This rearrangement joins TRBV7-9 to TRBJ2-7; 7 nucleotides align to TRBD2. The V and J ends lost 5 bases and 0 bases, in that order; junction bases with no gene match: 10. Looked up from germline, CDR1 is SEHNR and CDR2 is FQNEAQ (reference sequence). CDR3 length equals 16 residues. CDR3 DNA: TGTGCCAGCAGCCCCCGGGAACTAGCGAGCTCCTACGAGCAGTACTTC. Amino acids: CASSPRELASSYEQYF.

The chain has TRBV5-6 and TRBJ2-7; tentatively, D is TRBD1 (6 bases). V lost 2 bases and J lost 3, with 15 bases in between. The CDR3 is made up of 15 amino acids. Looked up from germline, CDR1 is SGHDT and CDR2 is YYEEEE. The CDR3 DNA sequence: TGTGCCAGCAGCTTTGGTATAGGCAGGGGCTACGAGCAGTACTTC. Residues: CASSFGIGRGYEQYF.

The rearrangement links TRBV2 to TRBJ1-1; D is unclear. Germline V CDR1 and CDR2: SNHLY, FYNNEI. The length of the CDR3 is 14 residues. V gave up 2 bases and J gave up 0 bases, with 7 bases separating them. This CDR3 reads CASSEYPLNTEAFF. The DNA of the CDR3 is TGTGCCAGCAGTGAATATCCGCTGAACACTGAAGCTTTCTTT.

V and J are TRBV5-1 and TRBJ1-4, with D unclear. The CDR3 is 14 amino acids. Deletions cut 6 bases from V and 8 bases from J, with 17 bases between. Germline V gene data show CDR1 as SGHRS and CDR2 as YFSETQ. The CDR3 loop reads CASNAFEGEEKLFF. The CDR3 DNA follows: TGCGCCAGCAACGCTTTCGAGGGAGAGGAAAAACTGTTTTTT.

V gene TRBV5-1 combines with J gene TRBJ2-7; possibly TRBD1 for D (5 bases). Trimming took 0 bases from V and 0 from J, leaving 10 bases between them. This CDR3 region has 15 residues. The V gene's germline CDR1 is SGHRS and CDR2 YFSETQ. DNA of the CDR3: TGCGCCAGCAGCTTGGAACAGGTGGACTCCTACGAGCAGTACTTC. Residues: CASSLEQVDSYEQYF.